The 20 T cell receptor beta chains in this list originate from one sample, sequenced in a study of blood T cell repertoires in COVID-19 (dated by TCRdb to the early 2020s). The library was built by means of the immunoSEQ multiplex PCR assay. Here the immuneACCESS table is served through TCRdb, limited to in-frame sequences with V and J called. Missing clones are a known gap in these copies; in checked studies unresolved V genes cover under half, and the rest lacks a known reason. For this sample there are 300,000 to 400,000 clones; around 89% appear just once. The ten largest clones take up about 1.2% of the sample. The sample consisted of PBMCs or T cells enriched from blood (not recorded which). The receptor set was obtained from a woman younger than 30 who had recovered from COVID-19.

This CDR3 reads CASSQGGDSGNTIYF. The CDR3 bases are TGTGCCAGCAGCCAGGGGGGGGACTCTGGAAACACCATATATTTT. The rearrangement links TRBV3-1 (or the pseudogene TRBV3-2) to TRBJ1-3, with D possibly TRBD1 on 5 matching bases. In germline, CDR1 is LGHDT, CDR2 YNNKEL (reference sequence). This CDR3 has 15 residues. V dropped 3 bases and J dropped 0 bases, with 9 bases sitting between them.

This clone occurred once. At one end, the junction sequence differs from germline, possibly due to a read error. The rearrangement links TRBV30 to TRBJ1-2; 7 nucleotides match TRBD1. The CDR3 extends over 9 amino acids. Germline V lookup: CDR1 GTSNPN, CDR2 SVGIG (reference sequence). The CDR3 coding sequence is TGTGCCTGGAGTGTACAGGGGCCCTTC. It is translated as CAWSVQGPF.

The chain recombines TRBV28 with TRBJ2-1; the match to TRBD2 covers 11 bases. CDR1 and CDR2 (germline): MDHEN, SYDVKM. This CDR3 contains 16 residues. J was trimmed by 8 bases and V by 3 bases; bases with no gene match: 9. CDR3 sequence (DNA): TGTGCCAGCAGTTTGGTAGCTAGCGGGGGGTGGGATGAGCAGTTCTTC. This translates into CASSLVASGGWDEQFF.

J is TRBJ2-1 and V is TRBV11-2; D may be TRBD1 (6 bases). With 5 bases removed from V and 7 bases from J, the gap between germline ends came to 15 bases. CDR1 is SGHAT and CDR2 is FQNNGV in the germline V gene. The CDR3 spans 14 residues. The CDR3 is CASSPGAVGNEQFF. The CDR3 nucleotides are TGTGCCAGCAGCCCAGGGGCGGTAGGGAATGAGCAGTTCTTC.

This chain uses TRBV4-2 with TRBJ2-2; D ambiguous. With 1 base removed from V and 0 bases from J, the gap between germline ends came to 9 bases. Germline V gene sequence: CDR1 LGHNA, CDR2 YNFKEQ. CDR3 size: 16 residues. CDR3: CASSQGAQSNTGELFF. The CDR3 DNA reads as TGTGCCAGCAGCCAAGGCGCACAGTCGAACACCGGGGAGCTGTTTTTT.

The chain combines TRBV5-6 with TRBJ2-7; 7 positions agree with TRBD1. V dropped 4 bases and J dropped 9; count of bases not matched to a gene: 16. This CDR3 is 15 amino acids long. Germline V gene data show CDR1 as SGHDT and CDR2 as YYEEEE. CDR3 bases: TGTGCCAGCAGCCCGAGGCGTCAGGGGGTTGTGGGGCAGTACTTC. This translates into CASSPRRQGVVGQYF.

The genes are TRBV5-1 and TRBJ1-3; D gene uncertain. The CDR3 sequence is 17 residues long. Germline V gene data show CDR1 as SGHRS and CDR2 as YFSETQ. V lost 2 bases and J 0 bases, leaving 15 bases between the germline ends. CDR3 amino acids: CASSFPDSDPSGNTIYF. In DNA, the CDR3 is TGCGCCAGCAGCTTCCCGGACTCGGACCCCTCTGGAAACACCATATATTTT.

V and J are TRBV4-1 and TRBJ1-2; TRBD1 is a possible D gene (5 bases). V gave up 3 bases and J gave up 5 bases, with 22 bases separating them. Germline V lookup: CDR1 MGHRA, CDR2 YSYEKL. The CDR3 consists of 17 residues. CDR3 residues: CASSHISGGSHLYGYTF. DNA of the CDR3: TGCGCCAGCAGCCACATCAGCGGGGGGAGTCATCTTTATGGCTACACCTTC.

The rearrangement links TRBV4-1 to TRBJ1-3, with 8 bases identical to TRBD1. This CDR3 is 14 amino acids long. Germline V gives CDR1 MGHRA, CDR2 YSYEKL. Trimming took 6 bases from V and 4 from J; bases not matched to a gene: 5. The CDR3 region has the DNA TGCGCCAGCAGTCGGACAGGGACCGGAAACACCATATATTTT. This codes for CASSRTGTGNTIYF.

This chain links TRBV30 with TRBJ2-3, with D perhaps matching TRBD2 (5 bases). The CDR3 sequence is 12 residues long. The V and J ends lost 0 bases and 8 bases respectively, with 9 bases between them. The V gene's germline CDR1 is GTSNPN and CDR2 SVGIG (reference sequence). Written as DNA, the CDR3 is TGTGCCTGGAGTGTCGCCCGGGGTACGCAGTATTTT. Translation gives CAWSVARGTQYF.

This clone appeared a single time. The chain recombines TRBV29-1 with TRBJ1-2; D not certain. Germline-derived CDR1 and CDR2 are SQVTM and ANQGSEA. The CDR3 runs 11 residues. V was shortened by 3 bases and J by 8 bases, with 10 bases between the two germline ends. In DNA form, the CDR3 reads TGCAGCGTTGACGGCGGCTACGGCTACACCTTC. Protein product: CSVDGGYGYTF.

The rearrangement uses TRBV15 and TRBJ1-5; D may be TRBD1 (6 bases). CDR1 LNHNV and CDR2 YYDKDF come from the germline V gene (reference sequence). Trimming shortened V by 3 bases and J by 4 bases, and 13 bases separated the two germline ends. The CDR3 totals 15 residues. The CDR3 sequence is CATSRVGTQNQPQHF. CDR3 in DNA: TGTGCCACCAGCAGGGTGGGGACACAGAATCAGCCCCAGCATTTT.

This rearrangement joins TRBV6-5 to TRBJ2-7; 8 bases fit TRBD1. CDR1 is MNHEY and CDR2 is SVGAGI in the germline V gene. Losses at the gene ends were 5 bases for V and 1 base for J; bases not matched to a gene: 7. The CDR3 has 15 amino acids. The DNA for the CDR3 is TGTGCCAGCAGTAAATCAGGGGGCTGGTCCTACGAGCAGTACTTC. Translated, it gives CASSKSGGWSYEQYF.

This chain uses TRBV27 with TRBJ1-6; D remains unclear. This CDR3 comprises 17 residues. CDR1 is MNHEY and CDR2 is SMNVEV in the germline V gene (reference sequence). Trimming took off 6 bases at V and 5 bases at J, with 20 bases between the two ends. The CDR3, as DNA: TGTGCCAGCAGGCCAAGGGCACAGCCGGGGAATAATTCACCCCTCCACTTT. Translation gives CASRPRAQPGNNSPLHF.

The chain combines TRBV14 with TRBJ1-1; 10 positions agree with TRBD1. The CDR3 length is 16 residues. Trimming cost V 2 bases and J 0 bases; bases outside gene matches: 3. Germline CDR1 is SGHDN and CDR2 is FVKESK. The CDR3 nucleotides read TGTGCCAGCAGCCAATGGGACAGGGGTATGAACACTGAAGCTTTCTTT. Protein product: CASSQWDRGMNTEAFF.

The chain employs TRBV19 and TRBJ1-2; 7 nucleotides align to TRBD1. Germline CDR1 and CDR2: LNHDA and SQIVND (reference sequence). The CDR3 has 14 residues. V lost 5 bases and J lost 3; bases outside the gene matches: 6. This CDR3 is CASSLRGQDYGYTF. Written as DNA, the CDR3 is TGTGCCAGTAGTCTCCGTGGACAGGACTATGGCTACACCTTC.

The chain has TRBV4-1 and TRBJ2-2; 7 bases fit TRBD2. Germline lookup yields CDR1 MGHRA and CDR2 YSYEKL. V was pared by 0 bases and J by 1 base, with 14 bases of the junction left unmatched. This CDR3 has 20 amino acids. The CDR3 nucleotides read TGCGCCAGCAGCCAAGATCCCGGACCGGGACTACCAAGGAACACCGGGGAGCTGTTTTTT. As protein: CASSQDPGPGLPRNTGELFF.

The chain links TRBV7-9 to TRBJ2-4; a possible D gene is TRBD2 (5 bases). The germline CDR1 and CDR2 sequences are SEHNR and FQNEAQ (reference sequence). The CDR3 is made up of 13 amino acids. V gave up 4 bases and J gave up 7 bases, with 11 bases separating them. CDR3 sequence (DNA): TGTGCCAGCAGCTGGGGAGAGGCGAACATTCAGTACTTC. Amino acid sequence: CASSWGEANIQYF.

The rearrangement uses TRBV6-5 and TRBJ2-4; 8 bases align to TRBD1. The CDR3 has 15 residues. Germline V gene lookup returns CDR1 MNHEY and CDR2 SVGAGI. Germline trimming cut 5 bases from V and 5 bases from J; bases unmatched to any gene: 8. CDR3 nucleotides: TGTGCCAGCAGTCCCACACGGACAGGGCAAAACATTCAGTACTTC. It translates to CASSPTRTGQNIQYF.

The V gene is TRBV7-8, the J gene TRBJ2-3; D gene ambiguous. With 8 bases removed from V and 3 bases from J, the gap between germline ends came to 21 bases. From germline, CDR1 is SGHVS and CDR2 FQNEAQ. The CDR3 contains 16 residues. DNA for the CDR3: TGTGCCAGCGCCCCTATGATGAGGAAAAGGACAGATACGCAGTATTTT. As protein: CASAPMMRKRTDTQYF.